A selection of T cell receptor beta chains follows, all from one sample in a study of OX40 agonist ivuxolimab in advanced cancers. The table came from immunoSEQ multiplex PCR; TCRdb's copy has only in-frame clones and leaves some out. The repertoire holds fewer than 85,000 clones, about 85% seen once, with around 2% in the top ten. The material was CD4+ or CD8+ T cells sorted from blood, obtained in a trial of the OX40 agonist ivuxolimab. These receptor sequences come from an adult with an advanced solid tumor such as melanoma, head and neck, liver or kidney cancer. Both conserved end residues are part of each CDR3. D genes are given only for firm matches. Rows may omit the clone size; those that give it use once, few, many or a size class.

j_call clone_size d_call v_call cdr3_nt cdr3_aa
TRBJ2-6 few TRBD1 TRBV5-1 TGCGCCAGCAGCAAGGGGACAGGGTCCCCTGGGGCCAACGTCCTGACTTTC CASSKGTGSPGANVLTF
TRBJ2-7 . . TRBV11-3 TGTGCCAGCAGCCTCGGGTTGATGGACGAGCAGTACTTC CASSLGLMDEQYF
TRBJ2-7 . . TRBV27 TGTGCCAGCAGTGCGCCCCGTGGGGAGCAGTACTTC CASSAPRGEQYF
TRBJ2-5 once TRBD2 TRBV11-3 TGTGCCAGTAGCGGGGGGAACCAAGAGACCCAGTACTTC CASSGGNQETQYF
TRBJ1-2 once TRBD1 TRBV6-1 TGTGCCAGCAGTGACGGACAGGGGGCATACTATGGCTACACCTTC CASSDGQGAYYGYTF
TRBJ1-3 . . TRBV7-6 TGTGCCAGCAGCCTCCAGCTCTCTGGAAACACCATATATTTT CASSLQLSGNTIYF
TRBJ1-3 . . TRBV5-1 TGCGCCAGCAGCATCGACAGACCCTCTGGAAACACCATATATTTT CASSIDRPSGNTIYF
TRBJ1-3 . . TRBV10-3 TGTGCCATCAGTGACCCCCGCTTCTCTGGAAACACCATATATTTT CAISDPRFSGNTIYF
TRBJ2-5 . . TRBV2 TGTGCCAGCAGACGAGGCACGGGAAACCAAGAGACCCAGTACTTC CASRRGTGNQETQYF
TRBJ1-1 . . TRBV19 TGTGCCAGTTGTCCCAGGGGAAACACTGAAGCTTTCTTT CASCPRGNTEAFF
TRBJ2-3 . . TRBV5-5 TGTGCCAGCAGCTCTGGCTGGGGGACCACAGATACGCAGTATTTT CASSSGWGTTDTQYF
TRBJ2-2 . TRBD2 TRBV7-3 TGTGCCAGCAGCTCGCCGGGACTAGCGGGGGGCACCGGGGAGCTGTTTTTT CASSSPGLAGGTGELFF
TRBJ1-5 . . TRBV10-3 TGTGCCATCAGTGAGAGAAGTTTGGGTGAGAGCAATCAGCCCCAGCATTTT CAISERSLGESNQPQHF
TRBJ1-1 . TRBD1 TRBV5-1 TGCGCCAGCAGCATTAGACAGGGGAGAGCTGAAGCTTTCTTT CASSIRQGRAEAFF
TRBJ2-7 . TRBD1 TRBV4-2 TGTGCCAGCAGTCCCCTGAGGACAGGGGGCTCCTACGAGCAGTACTTC CASSPLRTGGSYEQYF
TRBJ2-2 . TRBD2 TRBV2 TGTGCTAAAGCCGCGGGGGGGCGGAACACCGGGGAGCTGTTTTTT CAKAAGGRNTGELFF
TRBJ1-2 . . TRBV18 TGTGCCAGCTCACCATCGAATGGCTACACCTTC CASSPSNGYTF
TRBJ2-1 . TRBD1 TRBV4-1 TGCGCCAGCAGCCAAGGCCGGACAGGGAAATTGGTCTACAATGAGCAGTTCTTC CASSQGRTGKLVYNEQFF
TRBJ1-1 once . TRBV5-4 TGTGCCAGCAGCACCGGACAGAACACTGAAGCTTTCTTT CASSTGQNTEAFF
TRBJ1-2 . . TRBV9 TGTGCCAGCAGCGTAGGGATCAGGGGATATAACTATGGCTACACCTTC CASSVGIRGYNYGYTF
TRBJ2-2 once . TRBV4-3 TGCGCCAGCAGCCAAGGGAACGCGAACACCGGGGAGCTGTTTTTT CASSQGNANTGELFF
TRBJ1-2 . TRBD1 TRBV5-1 TGCGCCAGCAGCTTGGATACAGGGGGCTTTTATGGCTACACCTTC CASSLDTGGFYGYTF
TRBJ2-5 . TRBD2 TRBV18 TGTGCCAGCTCACGACTAGCGAGGGGAGGAGAGACCCAGTACTTC CASSRLARGGETQYF
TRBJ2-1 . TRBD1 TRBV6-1 TGTGCCAGCAGTGAACGTTTCGGGACAGCTCTCTTC CASSERFGTALF
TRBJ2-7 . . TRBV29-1 TGCAGCGTTGCCCAACCCCGGGACGGGAGCTCCTACGAGCAGTACTTC CSVAQPRDGSSYEQYF
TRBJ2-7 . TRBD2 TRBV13 TGTGCCAGCAGCAAGCGACTAGCGGGCCACTACGAGCAGTACTTC CASSKRLAGHYEQYF
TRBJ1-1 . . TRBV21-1 TGTGCCAGCAGCAAAGCCCCAAAATCCCCACTCCCGAACACTGAAGCTTTCTTT CASSKAPKSPLPNTEAFF
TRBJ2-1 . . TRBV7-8 TGTGCCAGCAGCCAGGACAGAGGGAATGAGCAGTTCTTC CASSQDRGNEQFF
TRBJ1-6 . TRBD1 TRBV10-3 TGTGCCATCAGCGCTGGACAGGGGGGAAATTCACCCCTCCACTTT CAISAGQGGNSPLHF
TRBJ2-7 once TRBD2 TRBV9 TGTGCCAGCAGCGTGGGCGGGAGAATCTCCTACGAGCAGTACTTC CASSVGGRISYEQYF
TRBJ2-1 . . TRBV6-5 TGTGCCAGCGGGAGGTCGGCCGGCGAGTTCTTC CASGRSAGEFF
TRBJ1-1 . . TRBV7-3 TGTGCCAGCTCGGAGGGATTGGACACTGAAGCTTTCTTT CASSEGLDTEAFF
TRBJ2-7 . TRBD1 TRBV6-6 TGTGCCAGCAGTCCACAGGCTTCAGGGGGCGGTCGGTACTTC CASSPQASGGGRYF
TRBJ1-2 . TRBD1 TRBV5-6 TGTGCCAGCAGCGTGGACAGGTTCCCTGGCTACACCTTC CASSVDRFPGYTF
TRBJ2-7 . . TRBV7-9 TGTGCCAGCAGCTCCGGGACGTCCCTGGTGAAGCAGTACTTC CASSSGTSLVKQYF
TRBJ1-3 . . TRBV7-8 TGTGCCAGCAGACCACAAAGACCCGGGAACACCATATATTTT CASRPQRPGNTIYF
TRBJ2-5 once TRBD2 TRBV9 TGTGCCAGCAGCGCCACGGGGGGTCTCACGGAGACCCAGTACTTC CASSATGGLTETQYF
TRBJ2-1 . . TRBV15 TGTGCCACCAGCAAATCGGTCCCTGAGCAGTTCTTC CATSKSVPEQFF
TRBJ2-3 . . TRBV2 TGTGCCAGCAGTGAGCTCCTGGCGGCGGACACAGATACGCAGTATTTT CASSELLAADTDTQYF
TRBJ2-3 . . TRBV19 TGTGCCAGTAGTATAGGTGAAGGGACTGAGACGCAGTATTTT CASSIGEGTETQYF
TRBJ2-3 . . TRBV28 TGTGCCATCCTCATCGGAAAGGGCACAGATACGCAGTATTTT CAILIGKGTDTQYF
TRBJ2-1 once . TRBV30 TGTGCCTGGAGTGTCGTACCTAAACCCTACAATGAGCAGTTCTTC CAWSVVPKPYNEQFF
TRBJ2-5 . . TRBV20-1 TGCAGTGCCTGGACTCAAGAGACCCAGTACTTC CSAWTQETQYF
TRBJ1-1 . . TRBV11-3 TGTGCCAGCAGCTTAGTTGGGTACACTGAAGCTTTCTTT CASSLVGYTEAFF
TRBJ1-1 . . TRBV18 TGTGCCAGCTCCCCTATAGGAGCGGAGGCTGAAGCTTTCTTT CASSPIGAEAEAFF
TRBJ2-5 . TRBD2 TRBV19 TGTGCCAGTAGTATAGCTCCGAGCGGGGGCCAAGAGACCCAGTACTTC CASSIAPSGGQETQYF
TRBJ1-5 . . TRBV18 TGTGCCAGCTCACCAACAGATAGCAATCAGCCCCAGCATTTT CASSPTDSNQPQHF
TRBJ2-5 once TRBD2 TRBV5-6 TGTGCCAGCAGCTTGGCCACAGCGGGAGGAGGCGAGACCCAGTACTTC CASSLATAGGGETQYF
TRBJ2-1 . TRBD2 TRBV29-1 TGCAGCGTCGCAACTAGCGGGAGGGCCAATGAGCAGTTCTTC CSVATSGRANEQFF